This TCR beta chain stems from a study of cytomegalovirus exposure and HLA in healthy donors. Primers included in the PCR were 60 Vbeta and 13 Jbeta primers. Some clones are missing from TCRdb's copy, which holds only in-frame ones; the method was immunoSEQ multiplex PCR. The sample lists approximately 130,000 clones; over 70% were seen once. This CDR3 spans 12 amino acids. Germline V gene sequence: CDR1 SNHLY, CDR2 FYNNEI. V gave up 7 bases and J gave up 6 bases; unmatched junction bases: 2. Points on this clone: Its antigen is currently unknown.

Study findings and constraints: As a later analysis revealed, most CMV-associated TCR beta chains appeared HLA-restricted. The authors later linked a missense DCLRE1C variant to TCR beta V- and J-gene trimming. Several V segments, TRBV6-2 and TRBV6-3 among them, could not be told apart and were dropped.

What was sequenced was PBMCs. The V and J genes are TRBV2 and TRBJ1-4; 7 bases match TRBD1. The clonotype originates from a woman between 40 and 55 years old in good health and CMV-seronegative. The CDR3 region is CASTGGYEKLFF. CDR3 in DNA: TGTGCCAGCACAGGGGGGTATGAAAAACTGTTTTTT. The whole variable domain, filled in from reference TRBV2 and TRBJ1-4, reads EPEVTQTPSHQVTQMGQEVILRCVPISNHLYFYWYRQILGQKVEFLVSFYNNEISEKSEIFDDQFSVERPDGSNFTLKIRSTKLEDSAMYFCASTGGYEKLFFGSGTQLSVL.